This is a list of T cell receptor beta chains from one sample in a study of cytotoxic CD8 clonotypes in ibrutinib-treated CLL. Sequencing used immunoSEQ multiplex PCR; TCRdb keeps in-frame clones, though not all of them. Among about 120,000 clones listed, approximately 56% were seen once. Material: PBMCs, obtained after 24 months of ibrutinib treatment. These receptors were collected from a human donor with chronic lymphocytic leukemia. Each CDR3 is given with its conserved first and last residue.

CDR3 protein	V gene	J gene
CASSPRLAGGLNEQFF	TRBV18	TRBJ2-1
CSVSMPGQGNGYTF	TRBV29-1	TRBJ1-2
CASSQLNGKNSPLHF	TRBV18	TRBJ1-6
CAWRQGVSTEAFF	TRBV30	TRBJ1-1
CASSAPSTSADTQYF	TRBV7-9	TRBJ2-3
CASSEGGHNNEKLFF	TRBV9	TRBJ1-4
CASSPGQGRADTQYF	TRBV5-1	TRBJ2-3
CASSWGQGREQYF	TRBV11-3	TRBJ2-7
CAISEQWVNQPQHF	TRBV10-3	TRBJ1-5
CAWSATGDSQPQHF	TRBV30	TRBJ1-5
CASSAPGVTEAFF	TRBV9	TRBJ1-1
CASSVGAMETGELFF	TRBV9	TRBJ2-2
CASSPQGASTDTQYF	TRBV7-3	TRBJ2-3
CASSLGAGTGGAEAFF	TRBV5-1	TRBJ1-1
CASSWTRAIPYEQYF	TRBV6-7	TRBJ2-7
CASSRGTWDGYTF	TRBV18	TRBJ1-2
CASSQARAGYTF	TRBV4-2	TRBJ1-2